The rows below give T cell receptor beta chains drawn from one sample of a study of early T cells in non-severe SARS-CoV-2 infection. TCRdb fed the 5' RACE reads into MiXCR, producing one record per CDR3 protein. The table records just over 70,000 distinct CDR3 sequences, under 15% of them present only once. Input material: whole blood. The receptors were sampled from an adult who was a healthcare worker with PCR-confirmed SARS-CoV-2 infection or an uninfected control (not recorded which). The CDR3 runs from the conserved cysteine through the conserved F or W. Each record gives: J gene, V gene, clone size, D gene, CDR3 protein, CDR3 DNA. The D gene is left open where the match is weak. The size of a clone is reported for some rows only, either as once, few or many, or as a class for expanded clones.

J gene: TRBJ2-5; V gene: TRBV28; clone size: many; D gene: .; CDR3 protein: CASTLEGIQETQYF; CDR3 DNA: TGTGCCAGCACGCTAGAGGGAATCCAAGAGACCCAGTACTTC
J gene: TRBJ1-1; V gene: TRBV27; clone size: .; D gene: TRBD1; CDR3 protein: CASSHRDSREAFF; CDR3 DNA: TGTGCCAGCAGTCACCGGGACAGCCGTGAAGCTTTCTTT
J gene: TRBJ2-1; V gene: TRBV6-5; clone size: .; D gene: TRBD2; CDR3 protein: CASIQRGGYEQFF; CDR3 DNA: TGTGCCAGCATCCAGCGGGGGGGCTATGAGCAGTTCTTC
J gene: TRBJ2-7; V gene: TRBV5-5; clone size: many; D gene: TRBD2; CDR3 protein: CASSVSGDSYEQYF; CDR3 DNA: TGTGCCAGCAGCGTTAGCGGGGATTCCTACGAGCAGTACTTC
J gene: TRBJ2-1; V gene: TRBV12-3/TRBV12-4; clone size: many; D gene: .; CDR3 protein: CASSLTQGNEQFF; CDR3 DNA: TGTGCCAGCAGTTTGACTCAAGGGAATGAGCAGTTCTTC
J gene: TRBJ2-2; V gene: TRBV21-1; clone size: many; D gene: .; CDR3 protein: CASSFRDRENTGELFF; CDR3 DNA: TGTGCCAGCAGCTTCCGGGACAGGGAGAACACCGGGGAGCTGTTTTTT
J gene: TRBJ1-2; V gene: TRBV28; clone size: many; D gene: .; CDR3 protein: CASSFGSYGYTF; CDR3 DNA: TGTGCCAGCAGTTTTGGGTCCTATGGCTACACCTTC
J gene: TRBJ2-3; V gene: TRBV28; clone size: many; D gene: TRBD1; CDR3 protein: CASSLRDRATDTQYF; CDR3 DNA: TGTGCCAGCAGTTTAAGGGACAGGGCTACAGATACGCAGTATTTT
J gene: TRBJ1-2; V gene: TRBV7-9; clone size: many; D gene: .; CDR3 protein: CASSLDVNGYTF; CDR3 DNA: TGTGCCAGCAGCTTAGACGTGAATGGCTACACCTTC
J gene: TRBJ2-6; V gene: TRBV6-5; clone size: many; D gene: .; CDR3 protein: CASSRRGAGANVLTF; CDR3 DNA: TGTGCCAGCAGCAGGAGGGGAGCCGGGGCCAACGTCCTGACTTTC
J gene: TRBJ2-7; V gene: TRBV20-1; clone size: many; D gene: TRBD2; CDR3 protein: CSASGGGRYEQYF; CDR3 DNA: TGCAGTGCTAGCGGGGGGGGTAGGTACGAGCAGTACTTC
J gene: TRBJ2-2; V gene: TRBV9; clone size: many; D gene: TRBD1; CDR3 protein: CASSAQGAGELFF; CDR3 DNA: TGTGCCAGCAGCGCCCAGGGGGCAGGGGAGCTGTTTTTT
J gene: TRBJ2-5; V gene: TRBV6-4; clone size: .; D gene: .; CDR3 protein: CASSEGGGQETEYF; CDR3 DNA: TGTGCCAGCAGTGAGGGCGGCGGCCAAGAGACCGAGTACTTC
J gene: TRBJ1-5; V gene: TRBV7-2; clone size: .; D gene: .; CDR3 protein: CASSFLGDSNQPQHF; CDR3 DNA: TGTGCCAGCAGCTTCCTAGGGGATAGCAATCAGCCCCAGCATTTT
J gene: TRBJ1-3; V gene: TRBV20-1; clone size: .; D gene: .; CDR3 protein: CSATPLRSGNTIYF; CDR3 DNA: TGCAGTGCTACCCCACTACGATCTGGAAACACCATATATTTT
J gene: TRBJ1-5; V gene: TRBV29-1; clone size: many; D gene: .; CDR3 protein: CSVAGNSNQPQHF; CDR3 DNA: TGCAGCGTTGCAGGTAATAGCAATCAGCCCCAGCATTTT